This paragraph reports one T cell receptor beta chain. TCRdb's copy holds only in-frame clones and misses some; the assay was immunoSEQ multiplex PCR. Here the sample spans 55,000 to 90,000 clones, 85% to 90% being singletons. V lost 3 bases and J lost 0, with 6 bases in between. Per germline, CDR1 SNHLY and CDR2 FYNNEI. This CDR3 comprises 14 residues. This sample stems from a study of OX40 agonist ivuxolimab in advanced cancers. Whole-study context: Ivuxolimab, which is an agonistic anti-OX40 (CD134) antibody, was administered to the patients.

The V gene is TRBV2, the J gene TRBJ1-5; D uncertain. The TCR comes from an adult with an advanced solid tumor such as melanoma, head and neck, liver or kidney cancer. Sequencing used CD4+ or CD8+ T cells sorted from blood, obtained in a trial of the OX40 agonist ivuxolimab. For the CDR3, the DNA is TGTGCCAGCAGTGACAGCCATAGCAATCAGCCCCAGCATTTT. Protein: CASSDSHSNQPQHF.